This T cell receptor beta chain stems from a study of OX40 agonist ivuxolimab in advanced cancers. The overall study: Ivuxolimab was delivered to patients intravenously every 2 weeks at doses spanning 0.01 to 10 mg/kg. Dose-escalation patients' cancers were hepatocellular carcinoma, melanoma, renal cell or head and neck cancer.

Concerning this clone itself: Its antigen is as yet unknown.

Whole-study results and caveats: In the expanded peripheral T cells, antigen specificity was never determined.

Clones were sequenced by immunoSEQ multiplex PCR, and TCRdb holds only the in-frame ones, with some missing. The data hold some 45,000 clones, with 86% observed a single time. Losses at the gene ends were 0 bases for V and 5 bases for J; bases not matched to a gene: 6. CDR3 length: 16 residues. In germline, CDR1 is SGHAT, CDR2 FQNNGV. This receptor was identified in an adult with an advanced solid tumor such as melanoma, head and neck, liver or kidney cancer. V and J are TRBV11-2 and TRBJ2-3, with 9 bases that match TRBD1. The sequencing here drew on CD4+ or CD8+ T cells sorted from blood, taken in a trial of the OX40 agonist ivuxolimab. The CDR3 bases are TGTGCCAGCAGCTTAGAGCGGACAGGGGTTGGAGATACGCAGTATTTT. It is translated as CASSLERTGVGDTQYF.